One sample yielded the 13 T cell receptor beta chains listed below, sequenced in a study of blood T cell repertoires in COVID-19. Assay used: immunoSEQ multiplex PCR; TCRdb lists only in-frame clones, some missing. Of over 55,000 clones in the sample, around 76% are singletons; the top ten hold under 25%. The source material was peripheral blood. These receptors were obtained from a woman aged 55-70 years with acute or convalescent COVID-19.

The chain couples TRBV7-6 to TRBJ2-3; D is perhaps TRBD2 (6 bases). The V end was cut by 1 base, the J end by 6 bases, with 11 bases between. There are 14 residues in the CDR3. Per germline, CDR1 SGHVS and CDR2 FNYEAQ. DNA of the CDR3: TGTGCCAGCAGCTTAGGGGGGGACGAGGATACGCAGTATTTT. Its translation is CASSLGGDEDTQYF.

The chain links TRBV7-9 to TRBJ2-7; TRBD1 agrees at 7 bases. Germline V gene data show CDR1 as SEHNR and CDR2 as FQNEAQ (reference sequence). Trimming removed 5 bases from V and 7 bases from J; junction bases left unmatched: 8. The CDR3 has 13 residues. CDR3 nucleotides: TGTGCCAGCAGCCACAGGGGAGATACGGAGCAGTACTTC. Translated, it gives CASSHRGDTEQYF.

J is TRBJ1-2 and V is TRBV30; TRBD1 might be the D (5 bases). This CDR3 region has 12 residues. Germline-derived CDR1 and CDR2 are GTSNPN and SVGIG (reference sequence). V gave up 8 bases and J gave up 4 bases, with 14 bases separating them. CDR3 bases: TGTGCCATTCTCCCCGGGGGCTATGGCTACACCTTC. Protein: CAILPGGYGYTF.

CDR3 protein: CASSPRGGSTDTQYF. CDR3 nucleotide sequence: TGTGCCAGCAGCCCGCGGGGGGGTAGCACAGATACGCAGTATTTT. The chain has TRBV7-2 and TRBJ2-3, with TRBD2 matching over 9 bases. Unmatched junction bases numbered 3, after V lost 5 bases and J lost 0 bases. Germline V gene data show CDR1 as SGHTA and CDR2 as FQGNSA. There are 15 residues in the CDR3.

The chain joins TRBV5-6 to TRBJ2-1; 9 bases are shared with TRBD1. Trimming took 4 bases from V and 5 from J; bases not matched to a gene: 13. There are 17 residues in the CDR3. Germline lookup yields CDR1 SGHDT and CDR2 YYEEEE. The CDR3 nucleotides read TGTGCCAGCAGCACCCTAACAGGACAGGGGCGAAACAATGAGCAGTTCTTC. Protein product: CASSTLTGQGRNNEQFF.

The chain has TRBV25-1 and TRBJ1-6; D remains unclear. This CDR3 has 16 amino acids. The V end lost 1 base, the J end lost 9 bases, and 16 bases lay between the germline ends. CDR1 is MGHDK and CDR2 is SYGVNS in the germline V gene. The CDR3 here is CASSEFPGILGSPLHF. The CDR3 coding sequence is TGTGCCAGCAGTGAATTTCCAGGAATCCTTGGTTCACCCCTCCACTTT.

The chain uses TRBV6-5 and TRBJ1-2; TRBD1 agrees at 8 bases. CDR3 length: 13 amino acids. V lost 11 bases to trimming and J lost 8 bases; unmatched junction nucleotides: 13. The germline gives CDR1 MNHEY, CDR2 SVGAGI. DNA of the CDR3: TGTGCCCCCCGGGGACAGGAGCGTAAGGGCTACACCTTC. Amino acid sequence: CAPRGQERKGYTF.

V usage is TRBV5-4 and J usage is TRBJ1-2, with D perhaps TRBD1 (5 bases). Germline CDR1 SGHNT, CDR2 YYREEE (reference sequence). V lost 4 bases to trimming and J lost 3 bases, with 16 bases between them. This CDR3 spans 15 amino acids. The CDR3 is CASSPATGEDYGYTF. The CDR3 DNA reads TGTGCCAGCAGCCCCGCGACGGGGGAGGACTATGGCTACACCTTC. Together with reference TRBV5-4 and TRBJ1-2, the CDR3 gives the full variable domain: ETGVTQSPTHLIKTRGQQVTLRCSSQSGHNTVSWYQQALGQGPQFIFQYYREEENGRGNFPPRFSGLQFPNYSSELNVNALELDDSALYLCASSPATGEDYGYTFGSGTRLTVV.

The rearrangement uses TRBV7-2 and TRBJ2-7; 9 nucleotides agree with TRBD2. CDR1 and CDR2 from the germline V gene are SGHTA and FQGNSA. The CDR3 extends over 14 amino acids. The ends lost 5 bases at V and 7 bases at J; junction bases unmatched: 9. CDR3 nucleotide sequence: TGTGCCAGCAGCGGTATGGGACTAGCCAGTGAGCAGTACTTC. As protein: CASSGMGLASEQYF.

The V gene is TRBV6-2 or TRBV6-3, the J gene TRBJ2-1; 11 nucleotides agree with TRBD2. Germline trimming cut 4 bases from V and 10 bases from J; bases unmatched to any gene: 6. The length of the CDR3 is 14 residues. The germline gives CDR1 MNHEY, CDR2 SVGEGT. This CDR3 reads CASSLTSGGSEQFF. The CDR3 coding sequence is TGTGCCAGCAGTTTAACTAGCGGGGGAAGCGAGCAGTTCTTC.

The rearrangement joins TRBV7-2 to TRBJ1-6, with 7 bases that match TRBD1. Trimming at V came to 2 bases and at J to 10 bases, leaving 8 bases not matched to a gene. CDR1 and CDR2 from the germline V gene are SGHTA and FQGNSA. The CDR3 is made up of 15 amino acids. The CDR3 bases are TGTGCCAGCAGCTTACGGGGACAGCCTTTGTCACCCCTCCACTTT. Protein: CASSLRGQPLSPLHF.

This sequence joins TRBV10-3 and TRBJ2-2; D is undetermined. Trimming removed 0 bases at V and 6 bases at J, with 8 bases between. The CDR3 contains 14 residues. Germline CDR1 is ENHRY and CDR2 is SYGVKD. The CDR3 sequence: CAISESSAAGELFF. The CDR3 nucleotides read TGTGCCATCAGTGAGTCCTCCGCGGCCGGGGAGCTGTTTTTT.

This clone was detected only once. The V and J genes are TRBV5-6 and TRBJ1-3, with TRBD1 identical over 7 bases. The germline gives CDR1 SGHDT, CDR2 YYEEEE. The CDR3 consists of 17 residues. V shed 4 bases, J shed 0 bases, and the junction held 10 bases outside the gene matches. CDR3 DNA: TGTGCCAGCAGCCTTCGGACAGGTTCGAGCTCTGGAAACACCATATATTTT. Translated, it gives CASSLRTGSSSGNTIYF.